This paragraph covers one TCR beta chain sequence. These data come from a study of blood T cells in healthy people across ages. Study as a whole: Per two T cells, template switching captured roughly one barcoded beta molecule.

Next came a second PCR, run for about 7 to 12 cycles, which used a sample-barcoded 5' primer along with a J-beta primer mix. Each CDR3 protein gets one entry after TCRdb re-called the 5' RACE reads with MiXCR. The table shows 650,000 to 900,000 distinct CDR3 sequences, with 60% to 80% occurring only once. Trimming removed 1 base at V and 5 bases at J, with 12 bases between. The CDR3 is 16 amino acids. Per germline, CDR1 LGHNA and CDR2 YSLEER. Healthy individuals of Caucasian origin from Russia, aged about 6 to 100, served as donors. The clonotype comes from a young man in good health. The sequenced sample was blood. V and J are TRBV4-3 and TRBJ1-6, with D maybe TRBD1 (5 bases). The CDR3 bases are TGCGCCAGCAGCCAAGGCAGGGAAGTCAATAATTCACCCCTCCACTTT. Protein product: CASSQGREVNNSPLHF.